This note documents a single TCR beta chain sequence. A read error may produce the germline difference seen at one junction end. This sample is drawn from a study of blood T cells in healthy people across ages. The use of a sample-barcoded 5' primer and a J-beta primer mix characterized a second PCR of about 6 to 11 cycles. TCRdb reprocessed the 5' RACE reads via MiXCR and lists one record per CDR3 protein. The table has 1.5 million to 2 million distinct CDR3 sequences, 30% to 40% seen once; the top ten hold 23%. The clonotype was recovered from a human donor in good health. The sample consisted of blood.

This CDR3 reads CVSRPRGVLADAQYF. The CDR3 nucleotides are TGTGTCAGCAGGCCGCGGGGAGTCCTGGCAGATGCGCAGTATTTT. The chain is built from TRBV12-3 or TRBV12-4 and TRBJ2-3, with D possibly matching TRBD2 (6 bases). The CDR3 spans 15 residues.